This T cell receptor beta chain was captured in a study of cytomegalovirus exposure and HLA in healthy donors. The V end lost 5 bases, the J end lost 1 base, and 9 bases lay between the germline ends. The CDR3 loop spans 13 amino acids. Germline V CDR1 and CDR2: SGHTA, FQGTGA. 13 Jbeta primers and 60 Vbeta primers were used for the PCR. Using immunoSEQ multiplex PCR, the repertoire was profiled, and TCRdb retains in-frame clones only, with some absent. The sample includes approximately 180,000 clones, 60% to 80% of them seen just once. The chain uses TRBV7-3 and TRBJ2-7; D perhaps matches TRBD1 (5 bases). Sequencing was done on a sample of PBMCs. The TCR comes from a man in his forties in good health and CMV-seropositive. CDR3 coding DNA: TGTGCCAGCAGCGTGACAGCTTCCTACGAGCAGTACTTC. Amino acid sequence: CASSVTASYEQYF.